This T cell receptor (beta chain) was observed in a study of early T cells in non-severe SARS-CoV-2 infection (dated by TCRdb to the early 2020s). As for the study more broadly: TCR sequencing used bulk RNA from unsorted whole blood, so alpha and beta chains could not be paired. Results the study describes overall, beyond this receptor: VDJdb matching was skewed toward anti-spike CD8 responses, so virus-specific expansions were likely underestimated and private and CD4 specificities were missed.

This clonotype was seen ten or more times. The specificity of this receptor is unknown. No qualities accompany the bases; no much larger clone lies one base away. Library preparation was by 5' RACE. The data were produced on a NextSeq 500. The TCR library protocol attached unique molecular identifiers to individual cDNA molecules to correct for sequencing error and PCR bias. Both TCR alpha and beta chains were sequenced, and tight co-correlation was observed between alpha and beta sequence abundances in each sample. In the source study's methods: Decombinator V4 was used to annotate the V gene, J gene and CDR3 of the TCR sequences. TCRs were defined as expanded if a significant change between any two time points was detected under a Poisson model with p below 0.0001. TCR abundances were normalised to the total number of TCRs sequenced per sample and expressed as counts per million. TRAV1-2 paired with TRAJ12, TRAJ20 or TRAJ33 defined MAIT TCRs, while TRAV10 paired with TRAJ18 defined iNKT TCRs. VDJdb, accessed on 1 November 2021, was searched for TCRs annotated for CMV, EBV and SARS-CoV-2, and TCRs annotated for more than one antigen were excluded. TCRdb reprocessing: public reads trimmed at Q25 with fastp, clones called with MiXCR, in-frame beta chains kept. Rows are combined by CDR3 protein, so each entry shows the most common genes and DNA. These V and J calls rely on TCRdb rather than the paper's analysis. In this sample the table shows fewer than 100,000 distinct CDR3 sequences, approximately 11% of which occur a single time. The ten largest account for 4.7% of the sample.

V was cut back by 0 bases and J by 2 bases, leaving a gap of 10 bases between them. The CDR3 contains 15 residues, cysteine and phenylalanine counted. The sequence is cut down to CDR3 DNA, 45 bases in frame from base 1. Based on the germline V gene, the CDR1 and CDR2 sequences are SGDLS and YYNGEE. Set within a cohort of healthcare workers in London, UK, this nested case-control study involved weekly PCR testing of nasopharyngeal swabs along with blood sampling. Healthcare workers were recruited between 23 and 31 March 2020, during the week of the UK lockdown, and were followed weekly for up to roughly 15 weeks.

The sequence joins TRBV9 to TRBJ2-3; the D region possibly corresponds to TRBD2 (6 bases align). The TCR sequence derives from an adult who was a healthcare worker with PCR-confirmed SARS-CoV-2 infection or an uninfected control (not recorded which). What was sequenced was whole blood. The CDR3 in this case is CASSVAEGFTDTQYF. The DNA is TGTGCCAGCAGCGTAGCGGAGGGCTTCACAGATACGCAGTATTTT.